These 14 T cell receptor beta chains were all obtained from the same sample, sequenced in a study of blood T cell dynamics during melanoma immunotherapy. Sequencing was performed with immunoSEQ multiplex PCR; in TCRdb, only in-frame clones are kept and a portion is missing. The table shows roughly 1,900 clones, with 90% to 95% occurring only once. Time point defined: week 3, after first cycle of checkpoint inhibitor. Sequences were derived from effector memory CD8+ T cells from blood, sampled from a patient treated with checkpoint blockade. The receptors derive from a human donor with melanoma.

This chain links TRBV14 with TRBJ2-7; D is ambiguous. The germline gives CDR1 SGHDN, CDR2 FVKESK. The CDR3 loop spans 14 amino acids. Trimming removed 1 base from V and 0 bases from J, with 7 bases in between. CDR3 amino acids: CASSQVPVSYEQYF. DNA of the CDR3: TGTGCCAGCAGCCAAGTCCCGGTCTCCTACGAGCAGTACTTC.

The chain employs TRBV29-1 and TRBJ2-2; D not resolved. Trimming removed 6 bases at V and 3 bases at J, with 5 bases between. Per germline, CDR1 SQVTM and CDR2 ANQGSEA. The CDR3 consists of 11 residues. CDR3 in amino acids: CSVHYTGELFF. CDR3 sequence (DNA): TGCAGCGTCCATTACACCGGGGAGCTGTTTTTT.

The chain has TRBV5-4 and TRBJ2-7; the match to TRBD1 covers 7 bases. The germline V gene has CDR1 SGHNT and CDR2 YYREEE (reference sequence). V shed 4 bases and J 2 bases; nucleotides not matched to a gene: 6. CDR3 length equals 14 residues. This CDR3 is CASSMDRSAYEQYF. The CDR3, as DNA: TGTGCCAGCAGCATGGACAGGAGTGCCTACGAGCAGTACTTC.

The sample holds one count of this clone. The rearrangement joins TRBV19 to TRBJ2-7; 7 bases map to TRBD2. The germline V gene encodes CDR1 LNHDA and CDR2 SQIVND (reference sequence). J gave up 3 bases and V 3 bases, and 8 bases lay outside the gene matches. This CDR3 spans 15 amino acids. The CDR3: CASSIALAEHYEQYF. CDR3 nucleotide sequence: TGTGCCAGTAGTATTGCTCTAGCGGAGCACTACGAGCAGTACTTC.

V gene TRBV6-5 combines with J gene TRBJ1-1; D not resolved. There are 11 residues in the CDR3. Looked up from germline, CDR1 is MNHEY and CDR2 is SVGAGI. Trimming stripped 6 bases from V and 0 bases from J, with 2 bases between. For the CDR3, the DNA is TGTGCCAGCAGACTGAACACTGAAGCTTTCTTT. Translated, it gives CASRLNTEAFF.

The V and J genes are TRBV7-6 and TRBJ2-7; 7 positions agree with TRBD1. In germline, CDR1 is SGHVS, CDR2 FNYEAQ. With 0 bases clipped from V and 10 bases from J, the junction kept 3 bases outside the gene matches. The CDR3 runs 12 residues. The CDR3 region has the DNA TGTGCCAGCAGCTTAGCAGGGGGCGGACAGTACTTC. It encodes CASSLAGGGQYF.

The rearrangement links TRBV6-5 to TRBJ1-3, with no clear D. This CDR3 comprises 15 residues. The germline V gene encodes CDR1 MNHEY and CDR2 SVGAGI. Trimming took off 0 bases at V and 1 base at J, with 7 bases between the two ends. CDR3 loop: CASSYSWWSGNTIYF. The CDR3 coding sequence is TGTGCCAGCAGTTACTCCTGGTGGTCTGGAAACACCATATATTTT.

This clone was observed once. The rearrangement joins TRBV9 to TRBJ2-7; 11 bases align to TRBD2. Germline loops: CDR1 SGDLS, CDR2 YYNGEE. The CDR3 consists of 15 residues. J lost 3 bases, V lost 3 bases, and 5 bases had no gene match. CDR3 loop: CASSGSGTSGYEQYF. The CDR3 nucleotides read TGTGCCAGCAGCGGATCAGGGACTAGCGGCTACGAGCAGTACTTC. The whole variable domain, filled in from reference TRBV9 and TRBJ2-7, reads DSGVTQTPKHLITATGQRVTLRCSPRSGDLSVYWYQQSLDQGLQFLIQYYNGEERAKGNILERFSAQQFPDLHSELNLSSLELGDSALYFCASSGSGTSGYEQYFGPGTRLTVT.

The rearrangement joins TRBV16 to TRBJ2-1, with 9 bases matching TRBD1. Germline V gene sequence: CDR1 KGHSY, CDR2 FQNENV. This CDR3 is 14 amino acids long. J gave up 9 bases and V 0 bases, and 3 bases lay outside the gene matches. For the CDR3, the DNA is TGTGCCAGCAGCCAATCCGGACAGGGGAGTGAGCAGTTCTTC. Translation gives CASSQSGQGSEQFF.

The chain has TRBV25-1 and TRBJ2-6, with D perhaps matching TRBD1 (5 bases). Germline CDR1 and CDR2: MGHDK and SYGVNS. The CDR3 has 18 amino acids. V gave up 4 bases and J gave up 5 bases, with 21 bases separating them. The CDR3 loop is CASSAHSTGQSRANVLTF. The CDR3 bases are TGTGCCAGCAGTGCACATTCAACTGGACAAAGTCGGGCCAACGTCCTGACTTTC.

The J gene is TRBJ2-7, the V gene TRBV21-1; the D segment call TRBD1 is taken from the table without a DNA check. TRBV21-1 counts as a pseudogene. This CDR3 comprises 15 residues. The CDR3 is CASSHRDRLSYEQYF. DNA for the CDR3: TGTGCCAGCAGCCACCGGGACAGACTATCCTACGAGCAGTACTTC.

The genes are TRBV28 and TRBJ2-3; 8 positions agree with TRBD2. Germline trimming cut 6 bases from V and 0 bases from J; bases unmatched to any gene: 5. This CDR3 comprises 15 residues. Per germline, CDR1 MDHEN and CDR2 SYDVKM. The CDR3 DNA follows: TGTGCCAGCAGACTAGCTAGCGGGAGCACAGATACGCAGTATTTT. It is translated as CASRLASGSTDTQYF.

This clone appeared a single time. The chain recombines TRBV10-2 with TRBJ2-5; D unclear. The assigned J gene may be wrong: the sequence end matches TRBJ2-7 better. This CDR3 is 11 amino acids long. Looked up from germline, CDR1 is WSHSY and CDR2 is SAAADI. CDR3 nucleotides: TGCGCCAGCGGGGTATCCTACGAGCAGTACTTC. This codes for CASGVSYEQYF.

The CDR3 loop reads CAWSGGVGAEAFF. In DNA form, the CDR3 reads TGTGCCTGGAGTGGGGGAGTTGGGGCGGAAGCTTTCTTT. The chain carries TRBV30 and TRBJ1-1; TRBD1 is a possible D gene (5 bases). The ends were cut back, 1 base at V and 8 bases at J, with 14 bases in the middle. The V gene's germline CDR1 is GTSNPN and CDR2 SVGIG (reference sequence). The CDR3 covers 13 residues.